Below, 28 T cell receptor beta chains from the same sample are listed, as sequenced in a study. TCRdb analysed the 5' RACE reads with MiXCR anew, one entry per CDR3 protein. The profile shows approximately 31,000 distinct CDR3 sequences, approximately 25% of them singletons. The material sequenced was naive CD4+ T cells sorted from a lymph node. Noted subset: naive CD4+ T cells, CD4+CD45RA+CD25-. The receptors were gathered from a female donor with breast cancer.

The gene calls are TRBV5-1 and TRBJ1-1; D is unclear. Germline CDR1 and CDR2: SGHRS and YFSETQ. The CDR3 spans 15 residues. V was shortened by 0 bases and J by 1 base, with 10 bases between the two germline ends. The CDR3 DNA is TGCGCCAGCAGCTTGGTCTTGTCTTCGAACACTGAAGCTTTCTTT. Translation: CASSLVLSSNTEAFF. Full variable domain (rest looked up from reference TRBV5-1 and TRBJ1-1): KAGVTQTPRYLIKTRGQQVTLSCSPISGHRSVSWYQQTPGQGLQFLFEYFSETQRNKGNFPGRFSGRQFSNSRSEMNVSTLELGDSALYLCASSLVLSSNTEAFFGQGTRLTVV.

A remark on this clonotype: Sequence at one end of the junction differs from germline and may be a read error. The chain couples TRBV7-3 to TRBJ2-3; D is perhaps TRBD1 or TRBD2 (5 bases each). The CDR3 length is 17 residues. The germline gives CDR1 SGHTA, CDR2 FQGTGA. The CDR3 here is CASSSPLGVQSTDTQYF. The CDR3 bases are TGTGCCAGCAGCTCCCCGTTGGGGGTACAGAGCACAGATACGCAGTACTTT.

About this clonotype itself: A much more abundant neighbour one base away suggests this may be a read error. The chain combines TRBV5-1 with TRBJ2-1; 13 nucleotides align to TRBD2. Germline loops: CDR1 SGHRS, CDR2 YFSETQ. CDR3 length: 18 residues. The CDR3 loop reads CASSFGTSGGASHNEQFF. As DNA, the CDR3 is TGCGCCAGCAGCTTTGGCACTAGCGGGGGGGCCTCCCACAATGAGCAGTTCTTC.

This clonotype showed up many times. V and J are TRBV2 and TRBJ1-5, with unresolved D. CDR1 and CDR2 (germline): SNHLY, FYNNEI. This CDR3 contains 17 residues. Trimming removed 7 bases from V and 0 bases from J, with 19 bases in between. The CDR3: CASTRELFTNSNQPQHF. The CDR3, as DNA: TGTGCCAGCACGAGAGAGTTATTTACCAATAGCAATCAGCCCCAGCATTTT. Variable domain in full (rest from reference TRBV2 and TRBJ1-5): EPEVTQTPSHQVTQMGQEVILRCVPISNHLYFYWYRQILGQKVEFLVSFYNNEISEKSEIFDDQFSVERPDGSNFTLKIRSTKLEDSAMYFCASTRELFTNSNQPQHFGDGTRLSIL.

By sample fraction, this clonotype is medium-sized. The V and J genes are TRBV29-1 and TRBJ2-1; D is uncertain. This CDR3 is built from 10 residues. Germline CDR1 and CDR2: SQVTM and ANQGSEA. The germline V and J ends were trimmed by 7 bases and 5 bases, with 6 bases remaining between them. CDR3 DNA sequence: TGCAGCGGCGGTCACAATGAGCAGTTCTTC. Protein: CSGGHNEQFF.

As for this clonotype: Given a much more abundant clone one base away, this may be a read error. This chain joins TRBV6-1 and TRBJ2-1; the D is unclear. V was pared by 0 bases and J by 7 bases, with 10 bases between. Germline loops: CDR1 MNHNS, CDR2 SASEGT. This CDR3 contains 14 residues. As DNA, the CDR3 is TGTGCCAGCAGTGAAGCCAGAAGAAATAATGAGCAGTTCTTC. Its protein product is CASSEARRNNEQFF.

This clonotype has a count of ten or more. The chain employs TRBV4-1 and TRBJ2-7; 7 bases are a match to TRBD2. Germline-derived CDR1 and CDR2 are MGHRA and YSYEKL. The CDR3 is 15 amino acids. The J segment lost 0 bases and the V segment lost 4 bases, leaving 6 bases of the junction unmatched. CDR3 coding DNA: TGCGCCAGCAGCCTTAGGCTAGCGGACTCCTACGAGCAGTACTTC. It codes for CASSLRLADSYEQYF.

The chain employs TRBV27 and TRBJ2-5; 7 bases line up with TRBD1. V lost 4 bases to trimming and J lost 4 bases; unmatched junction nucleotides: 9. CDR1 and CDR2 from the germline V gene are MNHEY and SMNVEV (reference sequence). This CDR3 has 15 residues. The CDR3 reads CASSSGTEGIETQYF. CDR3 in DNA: TGTGCCAGCAGTTCCGGGACAGAGGGCATAGAGACCCAGTACTTC.

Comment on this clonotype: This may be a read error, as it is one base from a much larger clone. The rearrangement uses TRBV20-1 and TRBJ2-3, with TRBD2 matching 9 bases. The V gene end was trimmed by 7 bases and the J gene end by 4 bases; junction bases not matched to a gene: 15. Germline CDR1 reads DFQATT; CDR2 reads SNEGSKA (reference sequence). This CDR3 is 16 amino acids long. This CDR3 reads CSVIPSGGLYADTQYF. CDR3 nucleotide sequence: TGCAGTGTCATCCCGAGCGGGGGGCTTTACGCAGATACGCAGTATTTT.

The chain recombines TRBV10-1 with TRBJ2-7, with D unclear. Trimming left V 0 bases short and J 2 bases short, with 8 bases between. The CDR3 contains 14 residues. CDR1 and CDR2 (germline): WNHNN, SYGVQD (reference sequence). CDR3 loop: CASSESTATYEQYF. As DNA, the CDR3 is TGCGCCAGCAGTGAGTCGACTGCAACCTACGAGCAGTACTTC.

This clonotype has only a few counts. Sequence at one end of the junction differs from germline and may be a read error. CDR3 nucleotides: TGTGCCGGCAGCCCAAGACAGGGGAGGAACAATGAGCAGTTCTTC. Translating gives CAGSPRQGRNNEQFF. This rearrangement joins TRBV7-3 to TRBJ2-1; 8 bases line up with TRBD1. The length of the CDR3 is 15 residues. The germline V gene encodes CDR1 SGHTA and CDR2 FQGTGA.

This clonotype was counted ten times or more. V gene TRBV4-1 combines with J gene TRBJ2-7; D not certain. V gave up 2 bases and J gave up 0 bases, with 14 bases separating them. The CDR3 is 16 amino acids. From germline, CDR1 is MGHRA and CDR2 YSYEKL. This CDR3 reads CASSQSPGRSSYEQYF. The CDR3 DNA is TGCGCCAGCAGCCAATCCCCCGGCAGGAGCTCCTACGAGCAGTACTTC.

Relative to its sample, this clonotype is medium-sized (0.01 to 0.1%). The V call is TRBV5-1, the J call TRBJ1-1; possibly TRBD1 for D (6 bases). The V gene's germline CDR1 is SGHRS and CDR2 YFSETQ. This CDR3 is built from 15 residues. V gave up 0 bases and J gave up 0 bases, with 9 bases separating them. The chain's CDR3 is CASSLDGQMNTEAFF. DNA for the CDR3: TGCGCCAGCAGCTTGGACGGACAGATGAACACTGAAGCTTTCTTT.

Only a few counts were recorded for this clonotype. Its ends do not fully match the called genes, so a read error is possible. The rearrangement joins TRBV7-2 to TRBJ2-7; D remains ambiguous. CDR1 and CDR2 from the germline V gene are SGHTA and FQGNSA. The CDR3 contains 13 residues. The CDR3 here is CASSPTGNYEQYF. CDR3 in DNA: TGTGCTAGCAGCCCAACTGGAAACTACGAGCAGTACTTC.

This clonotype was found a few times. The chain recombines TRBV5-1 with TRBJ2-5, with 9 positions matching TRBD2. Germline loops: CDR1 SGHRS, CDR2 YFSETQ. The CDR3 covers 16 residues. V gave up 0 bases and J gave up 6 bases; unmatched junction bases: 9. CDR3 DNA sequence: TGCGCCAGCAGCTTGGGGCCGGGACTAGCTTCGCAGACCCAGTACTTC. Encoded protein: CASSLGPGLASQTQYF.

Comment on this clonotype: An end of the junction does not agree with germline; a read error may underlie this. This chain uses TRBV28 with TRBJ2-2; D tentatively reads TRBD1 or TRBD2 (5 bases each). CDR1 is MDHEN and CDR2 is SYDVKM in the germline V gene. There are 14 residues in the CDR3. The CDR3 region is CASSWTIGTVELFF. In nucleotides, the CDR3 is TGTGCCAGCAGTTGGACAATCGGGACCGTGGAGCTGTTTTTT.

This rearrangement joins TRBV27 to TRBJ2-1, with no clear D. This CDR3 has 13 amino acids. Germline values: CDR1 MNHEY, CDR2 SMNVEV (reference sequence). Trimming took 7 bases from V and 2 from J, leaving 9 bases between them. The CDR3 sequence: CASTHSPYNEQFF. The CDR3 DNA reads TGTGCCAGCACCCATTCCCCCTACAATGAGCAGTTCTTC.

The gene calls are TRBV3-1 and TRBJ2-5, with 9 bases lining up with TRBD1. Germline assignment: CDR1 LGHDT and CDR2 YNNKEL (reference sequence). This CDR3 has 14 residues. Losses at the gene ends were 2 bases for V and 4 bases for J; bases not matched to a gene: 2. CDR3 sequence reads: CASSQSDRGETQYF. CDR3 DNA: TGTGCCAGCAGCCAATCGGACAGGGGAGAGACCCAGTACTTC.

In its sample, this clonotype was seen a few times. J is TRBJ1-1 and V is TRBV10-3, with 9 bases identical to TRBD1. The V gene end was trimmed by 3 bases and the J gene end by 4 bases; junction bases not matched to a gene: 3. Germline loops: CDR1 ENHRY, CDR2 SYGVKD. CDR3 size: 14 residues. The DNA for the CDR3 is TGTGCCATCAGTGATCGGGACAGGGTCACTGAAGCTTTCTTT. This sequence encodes CAISDRDRVTEAFF.

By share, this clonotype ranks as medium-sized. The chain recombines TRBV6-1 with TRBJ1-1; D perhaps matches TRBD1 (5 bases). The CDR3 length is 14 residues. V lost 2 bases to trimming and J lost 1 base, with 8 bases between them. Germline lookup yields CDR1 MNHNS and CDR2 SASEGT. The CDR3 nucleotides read TGTGCCAGCAGTGAACCGGGGGGGAACACTGAAGCTTTCTTT. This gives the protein CASSEPGGNTEAFF.

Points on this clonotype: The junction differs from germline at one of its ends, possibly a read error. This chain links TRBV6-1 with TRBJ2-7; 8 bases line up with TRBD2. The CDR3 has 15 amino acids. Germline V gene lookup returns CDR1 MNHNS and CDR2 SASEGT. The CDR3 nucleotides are TGTGTCAGCAGTGATGGACTAGCAGGATACTACGAGCAGTACTTC. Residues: CVSSDGLAGYYEQYF.

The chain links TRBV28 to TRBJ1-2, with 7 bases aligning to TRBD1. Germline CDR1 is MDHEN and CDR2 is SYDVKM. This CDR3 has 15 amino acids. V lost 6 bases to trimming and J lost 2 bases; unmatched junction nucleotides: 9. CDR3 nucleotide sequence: TGTGCCAGCAGATCGACGACAGGGTGGAACTATGGCTACACCTTC. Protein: CASRSTTGWNYGYTF.

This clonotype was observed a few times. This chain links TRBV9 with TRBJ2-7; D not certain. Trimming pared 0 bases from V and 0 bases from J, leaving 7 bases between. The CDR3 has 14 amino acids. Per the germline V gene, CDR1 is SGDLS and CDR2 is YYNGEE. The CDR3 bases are TGTGCCAGCAGCGTAGGGCTCGGCTCCTACGAGCAGTACTTC. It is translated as CASSVGLGSYEQYF.

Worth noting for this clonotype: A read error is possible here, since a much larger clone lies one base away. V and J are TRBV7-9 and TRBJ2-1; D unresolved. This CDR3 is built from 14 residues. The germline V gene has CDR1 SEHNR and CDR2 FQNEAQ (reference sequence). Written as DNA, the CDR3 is TGTGCCAGCAGCTTAGCGGCTTCCTACAATGAGCAGCTCTTC. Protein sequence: CASSLAASYNEQLF.

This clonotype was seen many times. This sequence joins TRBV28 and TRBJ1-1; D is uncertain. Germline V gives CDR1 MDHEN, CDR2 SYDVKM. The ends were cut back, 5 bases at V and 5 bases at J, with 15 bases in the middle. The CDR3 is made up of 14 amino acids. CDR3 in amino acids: CASSPTIMGTEAFF. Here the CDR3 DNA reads TGTGCCAGCAGTCCAACGATTATGGGAACTGAAGCTTTCTTT.

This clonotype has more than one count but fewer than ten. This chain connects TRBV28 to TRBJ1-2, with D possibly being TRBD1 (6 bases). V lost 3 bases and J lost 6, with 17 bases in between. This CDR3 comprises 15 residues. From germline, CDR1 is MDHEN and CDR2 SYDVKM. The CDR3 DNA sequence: TGTGCCAGCAGTTTGGGGGCTCTGGATAATAATGGCTACACCTTC. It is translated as CASSLGALDNNGYTF.

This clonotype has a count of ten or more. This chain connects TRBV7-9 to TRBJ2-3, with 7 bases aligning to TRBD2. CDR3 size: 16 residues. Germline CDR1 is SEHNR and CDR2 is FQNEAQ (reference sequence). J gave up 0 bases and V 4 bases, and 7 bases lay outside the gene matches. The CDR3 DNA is TGTGCCAGCAGCTCCCAACTAGCGTCGAGCACAGATACGCAGTATTTT. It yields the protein CASSSQLASSTDTQYF.

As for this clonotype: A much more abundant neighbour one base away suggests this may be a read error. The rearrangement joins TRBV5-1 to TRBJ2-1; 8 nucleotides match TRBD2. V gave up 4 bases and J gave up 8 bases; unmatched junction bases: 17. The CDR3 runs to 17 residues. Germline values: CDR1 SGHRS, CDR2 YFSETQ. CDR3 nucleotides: TGCGCCAGCAGCCGAAGATATCGGGAGGGCCTAGGAGATGAGCAGTTCTTC. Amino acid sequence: CASSRRYREGLGDEQFF.